The rows below give T cell receptor beta chains drawn from one sample of a study of neurological immune-mediated disorders. TCRdb reprocessed the 5' RACE reads with MiXCR, giving one entry per CDR3 protein. The sample has 74,000 or so distinct CDR3 sequences, about 9.5% seen once. Sequenced input: PBMCs. The receptors were sampled from a man aged 50 or older in good health. Each CDR3 is given with its conserved first and last residue. The D gene is left open where the match is weak. The listing skips clone size in some rows; elsewhere it reads once, few, many or a size class.

TRBJ2-2	TRBD2	TRBV4-1	many	TGCGCCAGCAGCCAAGAGGGAGCGGGAGCGTACGGGGAGCTGTTTTTT	CASSQEGAGAYGELFF
TRBJ2-7	NA	TRBV6-2/TRBV6-3	many	TGTGCCAGCAGTGGACAGGGACTAGGTTACGAGCAGTACTTC	CASSGQGLGYEQYF
TRBJ2-3	TRBD2	TRBV5-1	NA	TGCGCCAGCAGCTTGGTCGCGGGAGGGCCGGCAGATACGCAGTATTTT	CASSLVAGGPADTQYF
TRBJ2-3	NA	TRBV6-1	NA	TGTGCCAGCAGTGAGACGACAGATCCTAGCACAGATACGCAGTATTTT	CASSETTDPSTDTQYF
TRBJ2-3	TRBD2	TRBV20-1	NA	TGCAGTGCCGAGTCCGGGGAGGGCACTAGCACAGATACGCAGTATTTT	CSAESGEGTSTDTQYF
TRBJ2-1	TRBD2	TRBV7-9	many	TGTGCCAGCAGCCGGGACTACTATGAGCAGTTCTTC	CASSRDYYEQFF
TRBJ1-5	TRBD1	TRBV7-2	many	TGTGCCAGCAGCATACGACAGGGAGGGGATCAGCCCCAGCATTTT	CASSIRQGGDQPQHF
TRBJ2-5	NA	TRBV9	many	TGTGCCAGCAGCGTAGCTACACAAGAGACCCAGTACTTC	CASSVATQETQYF
TRBJ2-5	TRBD1	TRBV20-1	many	TGCAGTGCGCACGGGACAGGGAGGTACCAAGAGACCCAGTACTTC	CSAHGTGRYQETQYF
TRBJ2-7	TRBD2	TRBV14	many	TGTGCCAGCAGCCCCCGGGGAGCGGGGGCCTACGAGCAGTACTTC	CASSPRGAGAYEQYF
TRBJ2-2	NA	TRBV20-1	many	TGCAGTGCGGCCCGGGGATTTAGTCACGGGGAGCTGTTTTTT	CSAARGFSHGELFF
TRBJ2-7	NA	TRBV20-1	many	TGCAGTGCTAGAGATCATAACGGGACCTACGAGCAGTACTTC	CSARDHNGTYEQYF
TRBJ2-7	NA	TRBV20-1	many	TGCAGTGCTAACTCAGTCCGTCAGGCAACCTACGAGCAGTACTTC	CSANSVRQATYEQYF
TRBJ2-1	TRBD2	TRBV12-3/TRBV12-4	many	TGTGCCAGCAGCCGTACGGCGCGGGGGGGCCGAGATGAGCAGTTCTTC	CASSRTARGGRDEQFF
TRBJ1-2	TRBD1	TRBV19	many	TGTGCCAGTAGTATCCCGGGACAGGGAGGAGGCTACACCTTC	CASSIPGQGGGYTF
TRBJ1-1	NA	TRBV28	many	TGTGCCAGCAGTTTAACCGCCCTTCCCCCTGGGGCCAACACTGAAGCTTTCTTT	CASSLTALPPGANTEAFF
TRBJ2-7	NA	TRBV27	many	TGTGCCAGCAGCCTAAAGGGCCAGGGGCGTTGGTACGAGCAGTACTTC	CASSLKGQGRWYEQYF
TRBJ2-7	TRBD1	TRBV29-1	NA	TGCATCGTTGTGGACAGGGGGCTCTACGAGCAGTACTTC	CIVVDRGLYEQYF
TRBJ1-6	NA	TRBV27	many	TGTGCCAGCAGTCCTTGGCGGGGGGCCAGCAATTCACCCCTCCACTTT	CASSPWRGASNSPLHF
TRBJ1-2	NA	TRBV5-1	many	TGCGCCAGCAGCTTGGCTCAGGCGACTAACTATGGCTACACCTTC	CASSLAQATNYGYTF
TRBJ2-7	NA	TRBV7-2	many	TGTGCCAGCAGCTTAACCAGCGAGCAGTACTTC	CASSLTSEQYF
TRBJ2-7	TRBD2	TRBV19	many	TGTGCCAGTAGTAAAGGACTAGCGGGGGACACCTACGAGCAGTACTTC	CASSKGLAGDTYEQYF
TRBJ2-3	NA	TRBV5-1	many	TGCGCCAGCAGCTTGGTCCAGGGAAACACAGATACGCAGTATTTT	CASSLVQGNTDTQYF
TRBJ2-7	TRBD1	TRBV12-3/TRBV12-4	many	TGTGCCAGCAGGCGAGGGGGCGCCTACTACGAGCAGTACTTC	CASRRGGAYYEQYF
TRBJ2-1	NA	TRBV5-1	NA	TGCGCCAGCAGCTTGGGAGTAGGCAATGAGCAGTTCTTC	CASSLGVGNEQFF
TRBJ1-1	NA	TRBV20-1	many	TGCAGTGCTAGAGATCCCAGATCCAACACTGAAGCTTTCTTT	CSARDPRSNTEAFF
TRBJ2-5	NA	TRBV6-2/TRBV6-3	many	TGTGCCAGCACCACGGGTGGGTTAGAGACCCAGTACTTC	CASTTGGLETQYF
TRBJ1-4	TRBD1	TRBV12-3/TRBV12-4	many	TGTGCCAGCAGTTGGGCAGGGGGATCGGCTAATGAAAAACTGTTTTTT	CASSWAGGSANEKLFF
TRBJ2-7	NA	TRBV28	many	TGTGCCAGCAGTCCCCCCCAGGCTTACGAGCAGTACTTC	CASSPPQAYEQYF
TRBJ1-5	NA	TRBV27	many	TGTGCCAGCAGCCCATGGGGTACCAATCAGCCCCAGCATTTT	CASSPWGTNQPQHF
TRBJ1-4	NA	TRBV6-2/TRBV6-3	many	TGTGCCAGCAGTTACTCGATTTCATCTTGGGCAACTAATGAAAAACTGTTTTTT	CASSYSISSWATNEKLFF
TRBJ2-3	TRBD1	TRBV7-9	many	TGTGCCAGCAGCTCCCCCCCGGGACAGGGCTTCTCAGATACGCAGTATTTT	CASSSPPGQGFSDTQYF
TRBJ2-7	TRBD2	TRBV5-1	NA	TGCGCCAGCAGCCCGGGACTAGTACTCAACGAGCAGTACTTC	CASSPGLVLNEQYF
TRBJ2-7	TRBD2	TRBV6-4	many	TGTGCCAGCAGTGACTCCGGCGCTAGCGGGACCTACGAGCAGTACTTC	CASSDSGASGTYEQYF
TRBJ1-1	NA	TRBV12-3/TRBV12-4	many	TGTGCCAGCAGTTTTAACCTGAACACTGAAGCTTTCTTT	CASSFNLNTEAFF
TRBJ2-3	NA	TRBV5-1	NA	TGCGCCAGCAGCTTGCTCAGGTGCACAGATACGCAGTATTTT	CASSLLRCTDTQYF
TRBJ1-5	TRBD1	TRBV7-2	many	TGTGCCAGCAGCTACCGGACAGGGGAGGGACAGCCCCAGCATTTT	CASSYRTGEGQPQHF
TRBJ1-5	NA	TRBV4-1	many	TGCGCCAGCAGCCGAACTTACAGGGTGAGCAATCAGCCCCAGCATTTT	CASSRTYRVSNQPQHF
TRBJ1-2	NA	TRBV14	many	TGTGCCAGCAGCCAAGTAGCTGGGGTCGGCTACACCTTC	CASSQVAGVGYTF
TRBJ1-1	NA	TRBV6-5	many	TGTGCCAGCAGTCCAGGGTTTAAGAACACTGAAGCTTTCTTT	CASSPGFKNTEAFF
TRBJ2-7	NA	TRBV28	many	TGTGCCAGCAGTACGAACTCCTACGAGCAGTACTTC	CASSTNSYEQYF
TRBJ2-1	TRBD2	TRBV29-1	many	TGCAGCGTTGACGGACTAGCGGGTTCAGGTATTGAGCAGTTCTTC	CSVDGLAGSGIEQFF
TRBJ2-3	TRBD1	TRBV12-3/TRBV12-4	many	TGTGCCAGCACCCCGGGACAGGGCCCCGCAGATACGCAGTATTTT	CASTPGQGPADTQYF
TRBJ2-3	NA	TRBV9	many	TGTGCCAGCAGCTTTTCCGGGGGCACAGATACGCAGTATTTT	CASSFSGGTDTQYF
TRBJ2-2	TRBD1	TRBV10-3	many	TGTGCCATCACCCCGGACAGGGGGACCGGGGAGCTGTTTTTT	CAITPDRGTGELFF